This T cell receptor (beta chain) was sequenced during a study of tumor-infiltrating lymphocytes in primary liver carcinoma. About the study: Roughly 3.5 to 8 million productive TCRbeta reads came from each sample, comparable across tissue types.

Germline V CDR1 and CDR2: SQVTM, ANQGSEA. The length of the CDR3 is 13 residues. Co-extraction of RNA and DNA was performed on about 19-30 mg of unsorted bulk tissue. The patients carried chronic HBV infection and had received no treatment. With a constant-region primer, TCR beta cDNA was made from approximately 500 ng of total RNA. Three nested multiplex PCR rounds, a slightly modified ARM-PCR, produced the libraries for TCR beta. Forward primers for TRBV1-TRBV30 and a C-beta reverse primer served the first two PCR rounds, at 10 cycles each. TCRdb redid the calling of the multiplex PCR reads with MiXCR, one entry per CDR3 protein. The data contain approximately 37,000 distinct CDR3 sequences, roughly 74% of them singletons.

The chain combines TRBV29-1 with TRBJ1-1, with D unclear. The sequence was obtained from a man aged 35 to 55 with primary liver carcinoma and hepatitis B virus infection. Sequenced input: tumor-adjacent normal liver tissue. CDR3 in DNA: TGCGGCGCAAAAGGGTTGTTGGGCACTGAAGCTTTCTTT. This gives the protein CGAKGLLGTEAFF.